A selection of T cell receptor beta chains follows, all from one sample in a study of cytomegalovirus exposure and HLA in healthy donors. Generated by immunoSEQ multiplex PCR, the TCRdb table keeps only in-frame clones and is missing some. The sample carries approximately 170,000 clones, around two thirds recorded once. Sequencing used PBMCs. The receptors derive from a man aged 40-49 years in good health and CMV-seronegative. CDR3s include the opening cysteine and the closing phenylalanine or tryptophan. The D gene is left open where the match is weak. Clone size, where shown, is once, few, many, or a class for clones that have expanded.

D gene: .
V gene: TRBV6-5
clone size: .
J gene: TRBJ2-7
CDR3 DNA: TGTGCCAGCAGAGCCCCGAGTACCTACGAGCAGTACTTC
CDR3 protein: CASRAPSTYEQYF

D gene: .
V gene: TRBV30
clone size: .
J gene: TRBJ1-3
CDR3 DNA: TGTGCCTGGAGAAGCTCAGGGCCTGGAAACACCATATATTTT
CDR3 protein: CAWRSSGPGNTIYF

D gene: TRBD1
V gene: TRBV6-5
clone size: .
J gene: TRBJ2-7
CDR3 DNA: TGTGCCAGCAGTTACGGGACAGGGGGCAGCTACGAGCAGTACTTC
CDR3 protein: CASSYGTGGSYEQYF

D gene: TRBD1
V gene: TRBV5-1
clone size: .
J gene: TRBJ2-1
CDR3 DNA: TGCGCCAGCAGCTTGGGGGGGGACAGGGCAACGTTCTTC
CDR3 protein: CASSLGGDRATFF

D gene: .
V gene: TRBV7-9
clone size: .
J gene: TRBJ2-3
CDR3 DNA: TGTGCCAGCAGCTTCGGGGCAGATACGCAGTATTTT
CDR3 protein: CASSFGADTQYF

D gene: .
V gene: TRBV6-5
clone size: .
J gene: TRBJ1-2
CDR3 DNA: TGTGCCAGCAGTCCAGGGGCACTTTACTATGGCTACACCTTC
CDR3 protein: CASSPGALYYGYTF

D gene: .
V gene: TRBV11-3
clone size: .
J gene: TRBJ2-1
CDR3 DNA: TGTGCCAGCAGCCTAGCGGCAGGGGGGAATGAGCAGTTCTTC
CDR3 protein: CASSLAAGGNEQFF

D gene: TRBD1
V gene: TRBV6-6
clone size: .
J gene: TRBJ2-7
CDR3 DNA: TGTGCCAGCAGTCATACAGGGGGCGCGGGCTCCTACGAGCAGTACTTC
CDR3 protein: CASSHTGGAGSYEQYF

D gene: .
V gene: TRBV11-3
clone size: .
J gene: TRBJ1-1
CDR3 DNA: TGTGCCAGCAGCCCGGGGGGTTTGAACACTGAAGCTTTCTTT
CDR3 protein: CASSPGGLNTEAFF

D gene: TRBD2
V gene: TRBV19
clone size: .
J gene: TRBJ2-1
CDR3 DNA: TGTGCCAGTAGTCCGCGGACTAGCTCCTACAATGAGCAGTTCTTC
CDR3 protein: CASSPRTSSYNEQFF

D gene: .
V gene: TRBV7-2
clone size: .
J gene: TRBJ2-1
CDR3 DNA: TGTGCCAGCAGCTTATCCGCGGACTACAATGAGCAGTTCTTC
CDR3 protein: CASSLSADYNEQFF

D gene: .
V gene: TRBV2
clone size: .
J gene: TRBJ1-6
CDR3 DNA: TGTGCCAGCATTTTGACATCAAATTCACCCCTCCACTTT
CDR3 protein: CASILTSNSPLHF

D gene: TRBD1
V gene: TRBV19
clone size: .
J gene: TRBJ2-5
CDR3 DNA: TGTGCCAGTAGTACCCCGGAAGGGGGCGAGACCCAGTACTTC
CDR3 protein: CASSTPEGGETQYF

D gene: .
V gene: TRBV10-3
clone size: .
J gene: TRBJ2-7
CDR3 DNA: TGTGCCATCAGTCGTGAGGGAAGCTACGAGCAGTACTTC
CDR3 protein: CAISREGSYEQYF

D gene: TRBD1
V gene: TRBV6-1
clone size: .
J gene: TRBJ1-5
CDR3 DNA: TGTGCCAGCAGTGATAGGGGGCTTAGCAATCAGCCCCAGCATTTT
CDR3 protein: CASSDRGLSNQPQHF

D gene: .
V gene: TRBV6-6
clone size: .
J gene: TRBJ2-6
CDR3 DNA: TGTGCCAGCAGTTCTGGCGGGAACGGGGCCAACGTCCTGACTTTC
CDR3 protein: CASSSGGNGANVLTF

D gene: TRBD2
V gene: TRBV14
clone size: .
J gene: TRBJ2-7
CDR3 DNA: TGTGCCAGCAGACGGACTAGAGGGCTCTACGAGCAGTACTTC
CDR3 protein: CASRRTRGLYEQYF

D gene: .
V gene: TRBV5-1
clone size: .
J gene: TRBJ1-6
CDR3 DNA: TGCGCCAGCAGTTTTCCAGGGGCCGGATCACCCCTCCACTTT
CDR3 protein: CASSFPGAGSPLHF

D gene: .
V gene: TRBV19
clone size: .
J gene: TRBJ2-4
CDR3 DNA: TGTGCCAGTAGTATAGGAGCAGGGGCGATAAACATTCAGTACTTC
CDR3 protein: CASSIGAGAINIQYF

D gene: .
V gene: TRBV27
clone size: .
J gene: TRBJ2-6
CDR3 DNA: TGTGCCAGCCTCCGGGCTGGGGCCAACGTCCTGACTTTC
CDR3 protein: CASLRAGANVLTF

D gene: TRBD1
V gene: TRBV7-9
clone size: .
J gene: TRBJ1-2
CDR3 DNA: TGTGCCAGCAGCTTAGAGGCAGGGGGCAACTATGGCTACACCTTC
CDR3 protein: CASSLEAGGNYGYTF

D gene: TRBD2
V gene: TRBV11-2
clone size: .
J gene: TRBJ2-1
CDR3 DNA: TGTGCCAGCAGCTTAGAACTAGCGGGAGGAGGGATATACAATGAGCAGTTCTTC
CDR3 protein: CASSLELAGGGIYNEQFF

D gene: .
V gene: TRBV6-1
clone size: once
J gene: TRBJ2-7
CDR3 DNA: TGTGCCAGCAGCGGGTTTGGGTACGAGCAGTACTTC
CDR3 protein: CASSGFGYEQYF

D gene: .
V gene: TRBV6-5
clone size: few
J gene: TRBJ1-4
CDR3 DNA: TGTGCCAGCACTGGGGGCGGTCCCAAAAAACTGTTTTTT
CDR3 protein: CASTGGGPKKLFF

D gene: TRBD2
V gene: TRBV6-1
clone size: few
J gene: TRBJ2-1
CDR3 DNA: TGTGCCAGCAGTGAACTAGCGGGAGGCTACAATGAGCAGTTCTTC
CDR3 protein: CASSELAGGYNEQFF

D gene: .
V gene: TRBV11-1
clone size: once
J gene: TRBJ1-5
CDR3 DNA: TGTGCCAGCAGCCGGTTTAAAGATCAGCCCCAGCATTTT
CDR3 protein: CASSRFKDQPQHF

D gene: TRBD1
V gene: TRBV5-1
clone size: once
J gene: TRBJ2-2
CDR3 DNA: TGCGCCAGCAGCAGCACCGGACAGGGTTTCACCGGGGAGCTGTTTTTT
CDR3 protein: CASSSTGQGFTGELFF

D gene: .
V gene: TRBV5-4
clone size: .
J gene: TRBJ2-3
CDR3 DNA: TGTGCCAGCAGCTTGGAACGGGGTGAAGCAGATACGCAGTATTTT
CDR3 protein: CASSLERGEADTQYF

D gene: .
V gene: TRBV9
clone size: once
J gene: TRBJ2-2
CDR3 DNA: TGTGCCAGCAGCGTAGTGGCAGGGGCGAACACCGGGGAGCTGTTTTTT
CDR3 protein: CASSVVAGANTGELFF

D gene: .
V gene: TRBV5-1
clone size: few
J gene: TRBJ2-3
CDR3 DNA: TGCGCCAGCAGCTTCGCGGAGGGAGGCGATACGCAGTATTTT
CDR3 protein: CASSFAEGGDTQYF

D gene: TRBD1
V gene: TRBV6-6
clone size: .
J gene: TRBJ1-5
CDR3 DNA: TGTGCCAGCAGTCAGGGGGATCAGCCCCAGCATTTT
CDR3 protein: CASSQGDQPQHF

D gene: TRBD1
V gene: TRBV6-1
clone size: few
J gene: TRBJ2-7
CDR3 DNA: TGTGCCAGCAATGGACAGGGTACATACGAGCAGTACTTC
CDR3 protein: CASNGQGTYEQYF